This T cell receptor (beta chain) is drawn from a study of identical twins. The CDR3 covers 16 residues. The trim removed 1 base at V and 0 bases at J, leaving 4 bases unmatched. Germline V lookup: CDR1 PRHDT, CDR2 FYEKMQ (reference sequence). TCRdb re-called the 5' RACE reads with MiXCR, one entry per CDR3 protein. This sample yields approximately 350,000 distinct CDR3 sequences, of which 10% to 15% are seen a single time; approximately 7.6% belongs to the top ten. This clonotype occurred a few times. The same sample was also used in a study of yellow fever vaccine responses in identical twins.

V usage is TRBV13 and J usage is TRBJ2-7; TRBD2 agrees at 9 bases. The TCR sequence derives from a young woman in good health. Specimen: CD8+ T cells sorted from blood. DNA of the CDR3: TGTGCCAGCAGCTTAGCTGGGCGGGAGGGCTCCTACGAGCAGTACTTC. Translation: CASSLAGREGSYEQYF.